The clone carrying this TCR beta chain was observed a single time. The antigen is undetermined. This could be a read error, since a much larger clone is one nucleotide away. This entry is derived from a study of tumor and adjacent non-tumor tissue in lung cancer. Study summary: The patients, around 10 men and 5 women, were about 30 to 85 with stage I to III disease. On average, productive TCRbeta reads reached about 4.17 million per sample.

No cell sorting was done before RNA was extracted from the tissue. Three rounds of nested PCR, following a modified ARM-PCR protocol, produced the TCRbeta library. TCRdb re-derived calls from the multiplex PCR reads in MiXCR, one entry per CDR3 protein. The sample yields over 110,000 distinct CDR3 sequences, 60% to 70% seen once. Study results and caveats: Significantly higher TCR diversity was found in tumor than normal lung. In normal lung, the top 100 clones were significantly more dominant than in tumor.

The TCR was taken from a man in his 60s with small cell lung cancer. Material for sequencing was lung tumor tissue.

The CDR3 DNA reads TGCACCAGCAGTCACACCGGGGAGCTGTTTTTT. Protein: CTSSHTGELFF. V is TRBV10-2 and J is TRBJ2-2; no definite D call. The CDR3 contains 11 residues. Germline V gives CDR1 WSHSY, CDR2 SAAADI.